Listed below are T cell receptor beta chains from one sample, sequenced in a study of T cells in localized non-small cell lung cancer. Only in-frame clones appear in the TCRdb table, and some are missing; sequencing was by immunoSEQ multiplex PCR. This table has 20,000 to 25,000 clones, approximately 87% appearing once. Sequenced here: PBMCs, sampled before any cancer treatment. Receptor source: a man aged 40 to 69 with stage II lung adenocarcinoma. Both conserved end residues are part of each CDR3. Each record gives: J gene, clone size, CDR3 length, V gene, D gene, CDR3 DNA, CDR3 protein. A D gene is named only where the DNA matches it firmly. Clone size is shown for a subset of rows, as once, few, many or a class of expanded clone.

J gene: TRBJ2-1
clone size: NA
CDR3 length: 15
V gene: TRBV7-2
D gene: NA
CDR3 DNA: TGTGCCAGCAGCACCTGGACTGATTCTTACAATGAGCAGTTCTTC
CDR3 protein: CASSTWTDSYNEQFF

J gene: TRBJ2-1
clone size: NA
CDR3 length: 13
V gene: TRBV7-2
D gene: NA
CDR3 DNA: TGTGCCAGCAGCTTAGACGGGAGAAATGAGCAGTTCTTC
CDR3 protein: CASSLDGRNEQFF

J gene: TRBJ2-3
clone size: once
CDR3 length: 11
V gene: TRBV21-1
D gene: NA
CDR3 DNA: TGTGCCAGCAGGGCCACAGATACGCAGTATTTT
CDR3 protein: CASRATDTQYF

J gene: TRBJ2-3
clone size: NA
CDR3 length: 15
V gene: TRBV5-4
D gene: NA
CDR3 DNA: TGTGCCAGCAGCTTGGCGGGCGCAGGCACAGATACGCAGTATTTT
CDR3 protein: CASSLAGAGTDTQYF

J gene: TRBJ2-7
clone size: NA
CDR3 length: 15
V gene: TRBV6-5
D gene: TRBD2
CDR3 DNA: TGTGCCACCTCGACGGTAGCGGGAGGGCCCTACGAGCAGTACTTC
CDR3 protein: CATSTVAGGPYEQYF

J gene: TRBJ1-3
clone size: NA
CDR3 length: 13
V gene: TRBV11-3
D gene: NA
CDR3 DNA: TGTGCCAGCAGCTCCCTCTCTGGAAACACCATATATTTT
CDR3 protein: CASSSLSGNTIYF

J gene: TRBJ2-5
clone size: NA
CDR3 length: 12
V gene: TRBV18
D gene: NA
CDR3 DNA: TGTGCCAGCTCACCAGCAGAAGAGACCCAGTACTTC
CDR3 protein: CASSPAEETQYF

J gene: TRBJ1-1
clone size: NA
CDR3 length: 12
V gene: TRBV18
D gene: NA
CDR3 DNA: TGTGCCAGCGCCTTAGGGGACACTGAAGCTTTCTTT
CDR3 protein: CASALGDTEAFF

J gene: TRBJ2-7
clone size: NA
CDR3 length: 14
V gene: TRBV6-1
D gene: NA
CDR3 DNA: TGTGCCAGCTTTTCCCTAGCGCCTGTCGGCGAGCAGTACTTC
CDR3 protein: CASFSLAPVGEQYF

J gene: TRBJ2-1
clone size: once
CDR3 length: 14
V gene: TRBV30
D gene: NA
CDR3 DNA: TGTGCCTGGAGTCGGGTAGCGGTGGGGAATGAGCAGTTCTTC
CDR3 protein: CAWSRVAVGNEQFF

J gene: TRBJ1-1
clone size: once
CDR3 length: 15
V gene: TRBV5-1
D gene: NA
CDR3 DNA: TGCGCCAGCAGCTTGGGACAGACTATGAACACTGAAGCTTTCTTT
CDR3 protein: CASSLGQTMNTEAFF

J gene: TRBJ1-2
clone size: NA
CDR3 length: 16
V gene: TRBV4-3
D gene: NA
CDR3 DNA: TGCGCCAGCAGCCAAGATGGGGCAGGAGCTAACTATGGCTACACCTTC
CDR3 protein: CASSQDGAGANYGYTF

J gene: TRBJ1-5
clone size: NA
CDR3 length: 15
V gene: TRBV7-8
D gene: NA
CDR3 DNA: TGTGCCAGCAGCTTATGGACACCCGACAATCAGCCCCAGCATTTT
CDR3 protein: CASSLWTPDNQPQHF

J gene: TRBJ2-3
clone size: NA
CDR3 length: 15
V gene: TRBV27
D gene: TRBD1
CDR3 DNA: TGTGCCAGCAGTTTCCAGGGGGCGGGTGTGGATACGCAGTATTTT
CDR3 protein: CASSFQGAGVDTQYF

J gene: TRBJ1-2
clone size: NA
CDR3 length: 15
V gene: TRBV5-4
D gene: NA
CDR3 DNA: TGTGCCAGCAGCTTGGGGCAGGGGTTTAACTATGGCTACACCTTC
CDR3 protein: CASSLGQGFNYGYTF

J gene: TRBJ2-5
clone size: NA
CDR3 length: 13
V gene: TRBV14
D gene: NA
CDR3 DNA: TGTGCCAGCAGCCGGGCATTACTAGAGACCCAGTACTTC
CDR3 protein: CASSRALLETQYF

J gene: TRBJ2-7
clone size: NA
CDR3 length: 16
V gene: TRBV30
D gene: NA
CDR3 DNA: TGTGCCGCAGTGCTTAGCGGAAGACGTACCTCCTACGAGCAGTACTTC
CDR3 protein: CAAVLSGRRTSYEQYF

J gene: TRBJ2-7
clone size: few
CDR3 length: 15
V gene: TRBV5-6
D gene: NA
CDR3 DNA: TGTGCCAGCAGCTTGGTTACGCCTGCAAACTACGAGCAGTACTTC
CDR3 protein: CASSLVTPANYEQYF

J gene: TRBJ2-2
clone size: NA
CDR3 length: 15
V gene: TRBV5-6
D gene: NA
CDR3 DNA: TGTGCCAGCAGCTTGTGGGGGATAAACACCGGGGAGCTGTTTTTT
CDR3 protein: CASSLWGINTGELFF

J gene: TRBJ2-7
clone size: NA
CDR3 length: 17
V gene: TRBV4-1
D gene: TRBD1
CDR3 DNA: TGCGCCAGCAGCCAGGATCTAATACAGGGGGCCTCCTACGAGCAGTACTTC
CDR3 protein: CASSQDLIQGASYEQYF

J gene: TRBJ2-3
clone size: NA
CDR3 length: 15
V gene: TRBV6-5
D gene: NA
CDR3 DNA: TGTGCCAGCACCACACGGGCGGCTAGCACAGATACGCAGTATTTT
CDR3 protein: CASTTRAASTDTQYF

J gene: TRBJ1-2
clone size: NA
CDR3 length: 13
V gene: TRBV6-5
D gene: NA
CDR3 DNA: TGTGCCAGCAGTACTAGACAGGAATATGGCTACACCTTC
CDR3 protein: CASSTRQEYGYTF

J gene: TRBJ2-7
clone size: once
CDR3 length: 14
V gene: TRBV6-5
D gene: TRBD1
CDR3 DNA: TGTGCCAGCAGAGTGGGACAGGGGAGTTACGAGCAGTACTTC
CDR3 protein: CASRVGQGSYEQYF

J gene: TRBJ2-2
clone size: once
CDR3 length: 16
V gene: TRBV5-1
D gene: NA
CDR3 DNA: TGCGCCAGCAGCCTTCGGACCCTGGGGGGCACCGGGGAGCTGTTTTTT
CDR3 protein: CASSLRTLGGTGELFF

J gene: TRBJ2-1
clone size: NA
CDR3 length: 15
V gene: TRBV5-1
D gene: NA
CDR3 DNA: TGCGCCAGCAGCTTGGACTGGGGCGGTTACAATGAGCAGTTCTTC
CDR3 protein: CASSLDWGGYNEQFF

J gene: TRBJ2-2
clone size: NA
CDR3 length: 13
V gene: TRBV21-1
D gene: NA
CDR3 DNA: TGTGCCAGCAACCTAGCGGGAGCCGGGGAGCTGTTTTTT
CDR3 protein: CASNLAGAGELFF

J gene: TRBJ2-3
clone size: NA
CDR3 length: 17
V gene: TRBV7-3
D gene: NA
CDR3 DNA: TGTGCCAGCAGCTTAACGGGCCTCACCTCTAGCACAGATACGCAGTATTTT
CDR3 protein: CASSLTGLTSSTDTQYF

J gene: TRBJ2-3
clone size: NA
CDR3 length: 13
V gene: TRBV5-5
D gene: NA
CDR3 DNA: TGTGCCAGCAGTCCAGGAGGAGCCGATACGCAGTATTTT
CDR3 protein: CASSPGGADTQYF

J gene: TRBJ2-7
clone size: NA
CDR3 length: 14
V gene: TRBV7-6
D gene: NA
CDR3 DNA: TGTGCCAGCAGCTTAGGGGGCAGGGGAAACGAGCAGTACTTC
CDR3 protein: CASSLGGRGNEQYF

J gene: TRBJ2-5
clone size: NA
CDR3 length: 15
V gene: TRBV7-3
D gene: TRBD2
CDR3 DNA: TGTGCCAGCAGCCTGGGGGGGACTAGCGCTGAGACCCAGTACTTC
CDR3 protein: CASSLGGTSAETQYF

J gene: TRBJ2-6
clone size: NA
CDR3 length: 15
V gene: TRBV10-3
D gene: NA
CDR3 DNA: TGTGCCAGCGGGGACGCCGTCTCTGGGGCCAACGTCCTGACTTTC
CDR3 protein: CASGDAVSGANVLTF

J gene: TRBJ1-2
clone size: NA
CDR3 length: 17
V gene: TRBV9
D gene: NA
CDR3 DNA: TGTGCCAGCAGCGTAGCATTCTCGCGGGGGGCGAGCTATGGCTACACCTTC
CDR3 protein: CASSVAFSRGASYGYTF

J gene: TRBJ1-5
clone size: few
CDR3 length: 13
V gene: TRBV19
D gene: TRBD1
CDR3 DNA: TGTGCCAGTAGTACGACAGGGGGCCAGCCCCAGCATTTT
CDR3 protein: CASSTTGGQPQHF

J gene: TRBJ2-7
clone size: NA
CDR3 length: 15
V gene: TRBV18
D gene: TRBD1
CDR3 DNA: TGTGCCAGCTCACCATCGGGACAGGGGGCGGGAGAGCAGTACTTC
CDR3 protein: CASSPSGQGAGEQYF

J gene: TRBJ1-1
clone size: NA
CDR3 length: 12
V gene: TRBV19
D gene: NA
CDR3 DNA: TGTGCCAGTTTTGACAGAAACACTGAAGCTTTCTTT
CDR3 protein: CASFDRNTEAFF

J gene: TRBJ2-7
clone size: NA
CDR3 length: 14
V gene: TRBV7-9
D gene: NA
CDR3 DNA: TGTGCCAGCAGCTTACAGGGGACTAACTACGAGCAGTACTTC
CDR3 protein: CASSLQGTNYEQYF